Below, 10 T cell receptor beta chains from the same sample are listed, as sequenced in a study of shared clonotypes between healthy human individuals (dated by TCRdb to 2019 to 2021). Receptors were amplified or captured by the immunoSEQ multiplex PCR assay. TCRdb stores this immuneACCESS table with in-frame sequences only. Part of the clones is absent; in the studies checked, under half of the shortfall reflects unresolved V genes, and no reason is known for the rest. This sample gives approximately 2,300,000 clones in total; 92% of them show up just once. Around 0.35% of the sample is in the top ten clones. The sample taken for sequencing was naive CD4+ T cells from PBMCs. Reading the label with the study, this specimen's cell subset or site is: CD45RA+ positively selected. The receptors originated from a man aged 18 to 35 in good health. Some clones in this sample may be carry-over from other donors' samples.

This rearrangement joins TRBV7-9 to TRBJ2-2, with 7 bases that match TRBD1. From germline, CDR1 is SEHNR and CDR2 FQNEAQ (reference sequence). The CDR3 is 19 residues long. The V and J ends lost 1 base and 1 base, in that order; junction bases with no gene match: 12. This CDR3 is CASSLVFLKGQENTGELFF. DNA for the CDR3: TGTGCCAGCAGCTTAGTTTTCCTTAAAGGACAGGAGAACACCGGGGAGCTGTTTTTT.

The chain links TRBV19 to TRBJ2-7; 10 bases are shared with TRBD1. This CDR3 has 13 amino acids. The germline gives CDR1 LNHDA, CDR2 SQIVND (reference sequence). Losses at the gene ends were 5 bases for V and 7 bases for J; bases not matched to a gene: 5. The CDR3 protein is CASSGDRGWEQYF. In nucleotides, the CDR3 is TGTGCCAGTAGTGGGGACAGGGGTTGGGAGCAGTACTTC. Using reference TRBV19 and TRBJ2-7 for the parts outside the CDR3, the full variable domain is DGGITQSPKYLFRKEGQNVTLSCEQNLNHDAMYWYRQDPGQGLRLIYYSQIVNDFQKGDIAEGYSVSREKKESFPLTVTSAQKNPTAFYLCASSGDRGWEQYFGPGTRLTVT.

This chain connects TRBV7-2 to TRBJ2-2, with 7 positions matching TRBD1. The germline V gene encodes CDR1 SGHTA and CDR2 FQGNSA. This CDR3 contains 16 residues. Germline trimming cut 1 base from V and 0 bases from J; bases unmatched to any gene: 2. The CDR3 DNA is TGTGCCAGCAGCTTAGATCAGGGGGCGAACACCGGGGAGCTGTTTTTT. Its translation is CASSLDQGANTGELFF.

The CDR3 DNA sequence: TGTGCCAGCAGGGCGGGACTACCCGGAGATACGCAGTATTTT. Its protein product is CASRAGLPGDTQYF. The chain is built from TRBV28 and TRBJ2-3; 7 bases are a match to TRBD2. The CDR3 sequence is 14 residues long. Germline CDR1 MDHEN, CDR2 SYDVKM. J gave up 5 bases and V 6 bases, and 8 bases lay outside the gene matches.

This clone was seen just once. Other nucleotide sequences in the sample specify the same CDR3. The J gene is TRBJ2-5, the V gene TRBV6-5; D unresolved. V dropped 0 bases and J dropped 6 bases, with 8 bases sitting between them. Germline V gives CDR1 MNHEY, CDR2 SVGAGI. The CDR3 runs to 13 residues. In DNA form, the CDR3 reads TGTGCCAGCAGTTACTCGCGAGGCAAGACCCAGTACTTC. Residues: CASSYSRGKTQYF.

The rearrangement joins TRBV5-1 to TRBJ2-7; 11 nucleotides align to TRBD2. Trimming at V came to 0 bases and at J to 4 bases, leaving 3 bases not matched to a gene. Per the germline V gene, CDR1 is SGHRS and CDR2 is YFSETQ. The CDR3 spans 15 residues. The CDR3 loop reads CASSLAVAGGYEQYF. In nucleotides, the CDR3 is TGCGCCAGCAGCTTGGCAGTAGCGGGAGGGTACGAGCAGTACTTC.

The rearrangement joins TRBV29-1 to TRBJ1-4; D possibly corresponds to TRBD1 (5 bases). Trimming removed 4 bases from V and 8 bases from J, with 14 bases in between. This CDR3 spans 13 amino acids. Germline V CDR1 and CDR2: SQVTM, ANQGSEA. CDR3 nucleotide sequence: TGCAGCGTTGTCTGGGGGGGGGAAGAAAAACTGTTTTTT. Translated: CSVVWGGEEKLFF. Filled out from reference TRBV29-1 and TRBJ1-4, the complete variable domain reads SAVISQKPSRDICQRGTSLTIQCQVDSQVTMMFWYRQQPGQSLTLIATANQGSEATYESGFVIDKFPISRPNLTFSTLTVSNMSPEDSSIYLCSVVWGGEEKLFFGSGTQLSVL.

This clone came up once. The genes are TRBV4-2 and TRBJ1-6, with 12 bases lining up with TRBD1. Germline values: CDR1 LGHNA, CDR2 YNFKEQ. This CDR3 has 15 residues. V shed 8 bases, J shed 8 bases, and the junction held 7 bases outside the gene matches. Here the CDR3 reads CASGPGQGADSPLHF. In nucleotides, the CDR3 is TGTGCCAGCGGCCCGGGACAGGGGGCTGATTCACCCCTCCACTTT.

This chain joins TRBV6-6 and TRBJ2-5, with 7 bases lining up with TRBD1. J gave up 11 bases and V 5 bases, and 5 bases lay outside the gene matches. CDR3 length equals 11 residues. The germline CDR1 and CDR2 sequences are MNHNY and SVGAGI (reference sequence). The CDR3 spells CASSTQTGQYF. DNA for the CDR3: TGTGCCAGCAGTACTCAGACAGGGCAGTACTTC.

The chain combines TRBV11-2 with TRBJ1-6; D might be TRBD1 (5 bases). The CDR3 sequence is 15 residues long. CDR1 and CDR2 from the germline V gene are SGHAT and FQNNGV. V was clipped by 1 base and J by 7 bases, with 11 bases between them. Written as DNA, the CDR3 is TGTGCCAGCAGCTTAGGACCCAGGGTAAATTCACCCCTCCACTTT. This codes for CASSLGPRVNSPLHF.